This T cell receptor beta chain was observed in a study of CD8+ T cells in alopecia areata. Once RNA had been extracted, it was reverse transcribed into cDNA to act as the sequencing template. TCRdb's table, derived via immunoSEQ multiplex PCR, lists solely in-frame clones and lacks some. In the table there are about 140,000 clones, around two thirds of which are singletons. Germline CDR1 reads SNHLY; CDR2 reads FYNNEI. The ends were cut back, 7 bases at V and 3 bases at J, with 6 bases in the middle. This CDR3 is 12 amino acids long. The material sequenced was CD8+ T cells sorted from blood. The source is a human donor in good health. The chain is built from TRBV2 and TRBJ2-2, with D hard to call. For the CDR3, the DNA is TGTGCCAGCAAGAGTTACACCGGGGAGCTGTTTTTT. This encodes CASKSYTGELFF.